Listed here are 17 T cell receptor beta chains from one sample, sequenced in a study of CD8 T cells in Susac syndrome. Random hexamers were used to reverse transcribe 0.5 to 1 ug of RNA. MiXCR was run by TCRdb on the immunoSEQ multiplex PCR reads, yielding one entry per CDR3 protein. The repertoire includes approximately 170,000 distinct CDR3 sequences, 90% to 95% of them detected once, and around 0.075% sits in the top ten. The sample was CD4+ T cells from PBMCs. These receptor sequences come from a human donor in good health.

The chain has TRBV5-1 and TRBJ2-5; possible D gene TRBD1, 6 bases. Trimming stripped 3 bases from V and 1 base from J, with 19 bases between. The CDR3 has 17 amino acids. Germline V gene lookup returns CDR1 SGHRS and CDR2 YFSETQ. The CDR3 nucleotides are TGCGCCAGCAGCTCGACCCTCAGGACAGCGCCCCAAGAGACCCAGTACTTC. This codes for CASSSTLRTAPQETQYF.

This clonotype has just one count. V and J are TRBV12-3 or TRBV12-4 and TRBJ1-1; D unresolved. V was shortened by 7 bases and J by 1 base, with 10 bases between the two germline ends. The CDR3 length is 13 residues. The CDR3 DNA reads as TGTGCCAGCACCTTTTACGCGAACACTGAAGCTTTCTTT. Protein product: CASTFYANTEAFF.

CDR3 nucleotide sequence: TGTGCCAGCAGCCCCACCCGAGGGGTTTTCACTGAAGCTTTCTTT. It codes for CASSPTRGVFTEAFF. The genes are TRBV3-1 and TRBJ1-1; D might be TRBD1 (5 bases). The CDR3 length is 15 residues. Deletions cut 4 bases from V and 4 bases from J, with 16 bases between. Germline values: CDR1 LGHDT, CDR2 YNNKEL (reference sequence).

V gene TRBV7-9 combines with J gene TRBJ1-6; no firm D call. The CDR3 has 13 amino acids. Trimming removed 4 bases at V and 2 bases at J, with 3 bases between. CDR1 is SEHNR, CDR2 FQNEAQ, per germline (reference sequence). The CDR3 sequence is CASSSAYNSPLHF. The CDR3 DNA reads as TGTGCCAGCAGCTCAGCCTATAATTCACCCCTCCACTTT.

The chain joins TRBV19 to TRBJ2-7, with 9 bases aligning to TRBD1. Trimming removed 5 bases from V and 3 bases from J; junction bases left unmatched: 8. Germline CDR1 is LNHDA and CDR2 is SQIVND (reference sequence). CDR3 length equals 15 residues. DNA for the CDR3: TGTGCCAGTAGTCCATCGGACAGGGGAGGCTACGAGCAGTACTTC. Protein sequence: CASSPSDRGGYEQYF.

The chain uses TRBV30 and TRBJ2-5, with 7 bases identical to TRBD1. V was pared by 3 bases and J by 7 bases, with 5 bases of the junction left unmatched. This CDR3 comprises 12 residues. Germline V CDR1 and CDR2: GTSNPN, SVGIG (reference sequence). As DNA, the CDR3 is TGTGCCTGGAGCCCAGAGGGGGCGACCCAGTACTTC. Protein sequence: CAWSPEGATQYF.

The V call is TRBV7-9, the J call TRBJ1-1; the D gene is possibly TRBD1 (5 bases). The germline gives CDR1 SEHNR, CDR2 FQNEAQ (reference sequence). V lost 5 bases, J lost 2 bases, and 21 bases lay in between. CDR3 length equals 17 residues. The CDR3 loop reads CASSVLVGRRGNTEAFF. CDR3 sequence (DNA): TGTGCCAGCAGCGTCCTAGTGGGGAGAAGGGGAAACACTGAAGCTTTCTTT.

The chain combines TRBV29-1 with TRBJ1-2, with D unresolved. Germline CDR1 reads SQVTM; CDR2 reads ANQGSEA. The CDR3 loop spans 11 amino acids. V was cut by 5 bases and J by 5 bases, with 9 bases left in between. The CDR3 bases are TGCAGCGTTTATGCAACATATGGCTACACCTTC. Residues: CSVYATYGYTF.

The chain uses TRBV30 and TRBJ1-3; the D gene is possibly TRBD1 (5 bases). The CDR3 runs 16 residues. The V gene lost 0 bases and the J gene lost 2 bases, with 14 bases spanning the gap. CDR1 and CDR2 from the germline V gene are GTSNPN and SVGIG (reference sequence). CDR3 region: CAWSVTPTVTGNTIYF. The CDR3 coding sequence is TGTGCCTGGAGTGTAACCCCGACAGTCACTGGAAACACCATATATTTT.

The V and J genes are TRBV28 and TRBJ1-2; 7 bases are shared with TRBD1. The CDR3 is 14 residues long. Germline loops: CDR1 MDHEN, CDR2 SYDVKM. Losses at the gene ends were 6 bases for V and 4 bases for J; bases not matched to a gene: 8. The CDR3 DNA reads TGTGCCAGCAGCACTCTCGGGACAGTCTATGGCTACACCTTC. Its protein is CASSTLGTVYGYTF.

J is TRBJ1-2 and V is TRBV5-6; D might be TRBD1 (5 bases). The CDR3 covers 12 residues. Trimming pared 6 bases from V and 5 bases from J, leaving 11 bases between. CDR1 and CDR2 from the germline V gene are SGHDT and YYEEEE. CDR3 sequence (DNA): TGTGCCAGCACCGGGGGTGGGTATGGCTACACCTTC. This encodes CASTGGGYGYTF.

The chain links TRBV20-1 to TRBJ2-1; 13 nucleotides agree with TRBD2. This CDR3 region has 14 residues. J was trimmed by 5 bases and V by 4 bases; bases with no gene match: 2. The germline V gene has CDR1 DFQATT and CDR2 SNEGSKA (reference sequence). In DNA, the CDR3 is TGCAGTGCTACCGGGACTAGCGGGAACAATGAGCAGTTCTTC. This translates into CSATGTSGNNEQFF.

This clonotype was recorded only once. This rearrangement joins TRBV9 to TRBJ2-1, with D hard to call. V lost 3 bases and J 2 bases, leaving 12 bases between the germline ends. Germline-derived CDR1 and CDR2 are SGDLS and YYNGEE. The CDR3 length is 15 residues. CDR3 protein: CASSGNAAAYNEQFF. The DNA for the CDR3 is TGTGCCAGCAGCGGAAATGCAGCCGCCTACAATGAGCAGTTCTTC.

This sequence joins TRBV7-2 and TRBJ2-3; D is undetermined. V shed 4 bases and J shed 5 bases, with 7 bases lying between them. CDR3 length equals 12 residues. Germline CDR1 SGHTA, CDR2 FQGNSA. CDR3 residues: CASSSYLDTQYF. In nucleotides, the CDR3 is TGTGCCAGCAGCTCCTATTTAGATACGCAGTATTTT.

The gene calls are TRBV7-2 and TRBJ2-1, with D perhaps TRBD1 or TRBD2 (5 bases each). The ends were cut back, 2 bases at V and 4 bases at J, with 12 bases in the middle. The CDR3 has 15 amino acids. Germline V gives CDR1 SGHTA, CDR2 FQGNSA. CDR3 coding DNA: TGTGCCAGCAGCTTACTTCCGGGGCAATACAATGAGCAGTTCTTC. Translation: CASSLLPGQYNEQFF.

This chain joins TRBV29-1 and TRBJ2-3; TRBD1 agrees at 8 bases. Germline V gene lookup returns CDR1 SQVTM and CDR2 ANQGSEA. J gave up 3 bases and V 4 bases, and 6 bases lay outside the gene matches. CDR3 length: 14 amino acids. CDR3 in amino acids: CSVARRDRTDTQYF. CDR3 sequence (DNA): TGCAGCGTTGCTCGGCGGGACAGGACAGATACGCAGTATTTT.

V and J are TRBV29-1 and TRBJ2-3, with 14 bases fitting TRBD2. Germline trimming cut 4 bases from V and 4 bases from J; bases unmatched to any gene: 4. Per the germline V gene, CDR1 is SQVTM and CDR2 is ANQGSEA. This CDR3 has 15 residues. CDR3 sequence (DNA): TGCAGCGTTGCGAGACTAGCGGGAGGGGCAGATACGCAGTATTTT. Translating gives CSVARLAGGADTQYF.